The entry below describes one T cell receptor (beta chain). Germline CDR1 is MDHEN and CDR2 is SYDVKM. J gave up 5 bases and V 5 bases, and 13 bases lay outside the gene matches. The CDR3 totals 16 residues. The sample comes from a study of blood T cell repertoires in COVID-19. The assay was immunoSEQ multiplex PCR, and TCRdb's table has in-frame clones only and misses some. The sample has approximately 120,000 clones, roughly 90% seen once; the top ten hold 2.1%. Sequencing was performed on peripheral blood. The V gene is TRBV28, the J gene TRBJ2-3; TRBD2 matches at 7 bases. This clonotype was sampled from a middle-aged man with COVID-19, enrolled during active disease. Here the CDR3 reads CASSPIGAGEGDTQYF. As DNA, the CDR3 is TGTGCCAGCAGTCCGATTGGGGCGGGAGAGGGAGATACGCAGTATTTT.